This record looks at one T cell receptor beta chain sequence and its context. Antigen specificity is unknown. This sample is drawn from a study of cytomegalovirus exposure and HLA in healthy donors. Sequencing was performed with immunoSEQ multiplex PCR; in TCRdb, only in-frame clones are kept and a portion is missing. The top ten hold more than 1% of the sample, which has around 63,000 clones, more than 80% seen once. CDR1 and CDR2 from the germline V gene are ENHRY and SYGVKD. There are 12 residues in the CDR3. Trimming took off 1 base at V and 8 bases at J, with 8 bases between the two ends. Findings and limits, study-wide: Rare TCR sequences predominated, though certain public TCRs were found in many donors. The authors enumerated roughly 180 TCR beta chains as linked to cytomegalovirus.

V usage is TRBV10-3 and J usage is TRBJ1-1; D is unresolved. This TCR derives from a young woman in good health and CMV-seronegative. The specimen sequenced was PBMCs. CDR3 residues: CAISEYETEAFF. CDR3 bases: TGTGCCATCAGTGAGTATGAGACAGAAGCTTTCTTT.